The text below deals with one T cell receptor beta chain. The sample comes from a study of T cells in Graves' hyperthyroidism and ophthalmopathy. The hyperthyroidism was newly diagnosed and had lasted under 2 months; the patients were aged 18 to 65. Criteria for exclusion of patients were uncontrolled infection, other autoimmune disease, pregnancy or lactation. From RNA transcripts, TCR beta CDR3 regions were amplified. RT-PCR in the first round (using the HTBI primer set) targeted the TCR CDR3. TCRdb called the multiplex PCR reads again in MiXCR, with one record for every CDR3 protein. The sample holds about 400,000 distinct CDR3 sequences, roughly 25% seen once. Germline V lookup: CDR1 DFQATT, CDR2 SNEGSKA (reference sequence). After removal of 0 bases from V and 2 bases from J, the junction contained 7 bases not matched to a gene. The CDR3 loop spans 16 amino acids.

The sequenced material came from blood. V and J are TRBV20-1 and TRBJ2-1, with 7 bases matching TRBD2. This sequence originates from a man aged 50-60 years with Graves' hyperthyroidism. CDR3 region: CSAREASGQTYNEQFF. The CDR3 DNA follows: TGCAGTGCTAGAGAGGCTAGCGGACAAACCTACAATGAGCAGTTCTTC.